The clone carrying this T cell receptor (beta chain) was seen a few times. This sample was taken from a study of response to subunit inactivated influenza vaccine. TCRdb re-called the RT-PCR reads with MiXCR, one entry per CDR3 protein. Of a few hundred thousand distinct CDR3 sequences listed, around 11% are singletons. In addition, the sample was reused for a study of T cells expressing NK-cell markers. That source notes: UMIs accompanied the 5'RACE template switching by which TCR beta cDNA was made. One of eight sequenced donors was HCMV-seronegative; the other seven were seropositive. CD8+ T cells in roughly six donors included dominant NKG2C+ clonotypes at 1.0-7.0%.

This TCR was sampled from a man in his fifties or sixties who received an inactivated influenza vaccine. Specimen: PBMCs from blood, collected on the day of vaccination.

The DNA of the CDR3 is TGTGCCAGTAGGTGGGGCTCCTACAATGAGCAGTTCTTC. Protein: CASRWGSYNEQFF. The chain recombines TRBV19 with TRBJ2-1; D gene unclear. The V end was cut by 6 bases, the J end by 0 bases, with 6 bases between. CDR3 length equals 13 residues. Germline V gives CDR1 LNHDA, CDR2 SQIVND (reference sequence).